These T cell receptor beta chains were read from a single sample in a study of cytomegalovirus exposure and HLA in healthy donors. The repertoire was sequenced with immunoSEQ multiplex PCR; TCRdb's copy has only in-frame clones and lacks some. Among under 200,000 clones listed, less than 90% were seen once. The sequencing sample was made of PBMCs. The source is a boy aged 2 to 9 in good health and CMV-seronegative. CDR3s include the opening cysteine and the closing phenylalanine or tryptophan. D genes are given only for firm matches. The listing skips clone size in some rows; elsewhere it reads once, few, many or a size class.

>TRBJ2-1|-|TRBV10-1|TRBD2
CASSTRGLAEGNEQFF
>TRBJ2-1|-|TRBV28|TRBD1
CASRVPGQSYNEQFF
>TRBJ1-2|once|TRBV2|-
CVQLEGRGYGYTF
>TRBJ2-2|-|TRBV13|TRBD2
CASSQSGRPTGELFF
>TRBJ2-7|-|TRBV5-1|-
CASSLAYGSYEQYF
>TRBJ1-2|once|TRBV27|TRBD1
CATKGQGLYYGYTF
>TRBJ1-1|few|TRBV4-2|TRBD1
CASSLGQGFMNTEAFF
>TRBJ2-2|-|TRBV5-1|-
CASSLGQTGELFF
>TRBJ2-5|-|TRBV6-1|TRBD1
CATDRDWLEEQYF
>TRBJ2-7|-|TRBV18|TRBD1
CASSSPGGSYEQYF
>TRBJ2-1|-|TRBV19|TRBD1
CASSIVQGDNEQFF